A selection of T cell receptor beta chains follows, all from one sample in a study of beta chain features in type 1 diabetes. Data came from immunoSEQ multiplex PCR; TCRdb stores just in-frame clones and leaves some out. In the table there are over 600,000 clones, around 12% of which are singletons. The sequencing sample was made of naive CD4+ T cells from blood. These receptors were collected from a man between 25 and 39 years old with type 1 diabetes. Each CDR3 is given with its conserved first and last residue. Fields, in order: D gene, J gene, clone size, V gene, CDR3 DNA, CDR3 protein. The D gene is left open where the match is weak. The listing skips clone size in some rows; elsewhere it reads once, few, many or a size class.

. TRBJ1-2 few TRBV9 TGTGCCAGCAGAAACAGGGACCTTTTAAATGGCTACACCTTC CASRNRDLLNGYTF
. TRBJ2-3 . TRBV7-2 TGTGCCAGCAGCTTGGTAACTAGCACAGATACGCAGTATTTT CASSLVTSTDTQYF
. TRBJ2-5 few TRBV6-5 TGTGCCAGCAGTTACTCGTGGAACTCCCGAGAAGAGACCCAGTACTTC CASSYSWNSREETQYF
TRBD1 TRBJ2-1 once TRBV7-7 TGTGCCAGCAGCCGAGGACAGGGCTCGGGCGAGCAGTTCTTC CASSRGQGSGEQFF
. TRBJ2-2 . TRBV6-1 TGTGCCAGCAGATCCGGGACACCGAACACCGGGGAGCTGTTTTTT CASRSGTPNTGELFF
TRBD2 TRBJ2-7 few TRBV19 TGTGCCAGTAGTTCCCAACTAGCGGGGGGGCCGAGCTCCTACGAGCAGTACTTC CASSSQLAGGPSSYEQYF
. TRBJ2-3 . TRBV18 TGTGCCAGCTCACCTGCCAGAGCCACAGATACGCAGTATTTT CASSPARATDTQYF
. TRBJ2-6 few TRBV6-5 TGTGCCAGCAGTTACTCCGGGCCTGGGGCCAACGTCCTGACTTTC CASSYSGPGANVLTF
. TRBJ2-7 few TRBV4-3 TGCGCCAGCAGCCAAGATCTCGGGACATTCTACGAGCAGTACTTC CASSQDLGTFYEQYF
TRBD1 TRBJ1-1 . TRBV11-1 TGTGCCAGCGGAGGGGGCATCACTGAAGCTTTCTTT CASGGGITEAFF
. TRBJ2-7 few TRBV28 TGTGCCAGCAGTGTGTCGGGGGCACCGAGGGAGCAGTACTTC CASSVSGAPREQYF